One sample yielded the 5 T cell receptor beta chains listed below, sequenced in a study of T cell changes during pregnancy in multiple sclerosis. Libraries were prepared by immunoSEQ multiplex PCR; TCRdb keeps only in-frame clonotypes and omits some of them. Of 85,000 to 120,000 clones in the sample, around 92% are singletons; the top ten hold 1.6%. The input for sequencing was peripheral blood, taken after pregnancy. The receptor set was obtained from a female donor with multiple sclerosis, enrolled in a pregnancy study.

The gene calls are TRBV28 and TRBJ1-5; D is perhaps TRBD1 (6 bases). The germline V gene has CDR1 MDHEN and CDR2 SYDVKM. Trimming took off 2 bases at V and 5 bases at J, with 10 bases between the two ends. This CDR3 contains 14 residues. The CDR3 sequence is CASSLAGDDQPQHF. In DNA form, the CDR3 reads TGTGCCAGCAGTTTAGCAGGGGACGATCAGCCCCAGCATTTT.

The chain is built from TRBV18 and TRBJ2-2; 9 bases are a match to TRBD2. The CDR3 contains 15 residues. CDR1 KGHSH and CDR2 LQKENI come from the germline V gene. After removal of 6 bases from V and 5 bases from J, the junction contained 7 bases not matched to a gene. The CDR3, as DNA: TGTGCCAGCTCGGGAGTAGCGGGAGAAACCGGGGAGCTGTTTTTT. Encoded protein: CASSGVAGETGELFF.

The chain carries TRBV7-9 and TRBJ1-1; D remains unclear. V lost 1 base to trimming and J lost 0 bases, with 3 bases between them. CDR3 length equals 13 residues. Per germline, CDR1 SEHNR and CDR2 FQNEAQ (reference sequence). This CDR3 is CASSLVLNTEAFF. In DNA form, the CDR3 reads TGTGCCAGCAGCTTAGTATTGAACACTGAAGCTTTCTTT.

This rearrangement joins TRBV15 to TRBJ1-1, with D hard to call. CDR1 is LNHNV, CDR2 YYDKDF, per germline (reference sequence). Trimming stripped 0 bases from V and 1 base from J, with 6 bases between. This CDR3 has 14 amino acids. The CDR3 region is CATSRDWANTEAFF. In DNA, the CDR3 is TGTGCCACCAGCAGAGACTGGGCGAACACTGAAGCTTTCTTT.

The rearrangement joins TRBV29-1 to TRBJ2-7; 7 bases map to TRBD1. Germline CDR1 is SQVTM and CDR2 is ANQGSEA. The CDR3 is made up of 12 amino acids. Germline trimming cut 6 bases from V and 3 bases from J; bases unmatched to any gene: 5. Here the CDR3 reads CSVRGGGYEQYF. CDR3 in DNA: TGCAGCGTCCGAGGGGGCGGCTACGAGCAGTACTTC.